The T cell receptor (beta chain) under discussion was sequenced for a study of T cells in Graves' hyperthyroidism and ophthalmopathy. Study-level information: Peripheral blood was collected at initial diagnosis, before any treatment.

The source of the PBMCs was 10 ml of fresh peripheral blood. A note on this clonotype: Its target is unknown.

Germline V CDR1 and CDR2: KGHSH, LQKENI. CDR3 size: 19 residues. V lost 4 bases, J lost 0 bases, and 8 bases stayed unmatched. Study-wide points: Also found in blood were most expanded thyroid clonotypes above 0.001.

What was amplified from RNA transcripts were TCR beta CDR3 regions. The study used the HTBI primer set for a first-round RT-PCR of the TCR CDR3. TCRdb reanalysed the multiplex PCR reads using MiXCR and keeps one entry per CDR3 protein. The sample holds about 500,000 distinct CDR3 sequences, roughly 16% seen once. This sequence originates from a woman under 40 with Graves' ophthalmopathy. The rearrangement joins TRBV18 to TRBJ2-6; TRBD1 agrees at 11 bases. Sequenced input: blood. CDR3 sequence reads: CASSQATGTGGSGANVLTF. The DNA for the CDR3 is TGTGCCAGCTCACAAGCGACCGGGACAGGGGGCTCTGGGGCCAACGTCCTGACTTTC.